Described below is a single T cell receptor (beta chain) sequence and its context. This clone appeared a few times. Its recognized antigen is unknown. No base quality values were provided; no much bigger clone lies one nucleotide off. Based on the germline V gene (reference sequence), the CDR1 and CDR2 sequences are MNHNY and SVGAGI. Trimming takes 5 bases from V and 1 base from J, and the germline ends sit 11 bases apart. The CDR3 measures 14 amino acids from cysteine to phenylalanine. Only the CDR3 part of the read is kept: 42 bases, read in frame from the first base. The cohort consisted of some 730 healthy bone marrow donors. At the time of sampling, all cohort members were nominally healthy, though unrecorded immune exposures were likely present. The donor was CMV seronegative and was included in the group of over 300 seronegative cohort members. A peripheral blood sample was provided by each donor, and peripheral blood mononuclear cells were used for TCR beta sequencing. The Qiagen DNeasy Blood Extraction Kit was used to extract genomic DNA from the blood cell samples.

Libraries were prepared through the immunoSEQ multiplex PCR assay. For the multiplex PCR, a mixture combining 60 forward primers for TCR Vbeta segments and 13 reverse primers for TCR Jbeta segments was used. The CDR3 region of rearranged TCR beta genes was amplified from genomic DNA by a multiplex PCR assay. The amplified TCR beta libraries were sequenced on the Illumina HiSeq System as 87-base-pair reads. On the study's bioinformatics: A later analysis counted 65 million to 90 million unique TCR beta chains across the 600 to 850 repertoires, and roughly 11 million of these chains were shared by at least two donors. To remove PCR and sequencing errors, raw reads were error-corrected and collapsed into unique sequences using a nearest-neighbor algorithm that merged closely related sequences. Alignment of CDR3 sequences to IMGT reference sequences was used to assign V, D and J gene segments. For a sequence to be retained, at least a six-nucleotide match to both a V gene segment and a J gene segment was required. Rearrangements were called productive when the CDR3 lacked stop codons and stayed in frame with V and J; all others were non-productive. CDR3 was defined by IMGT convention, running from the second conserved V-encoded cysteine to the conserved J-encoded phenylalanine. Sequences without an unambiguous match to a single V gene segment were excluded from the earlier analysis of about 630 of the donors. An earlier analysis of around 600 of the donors classified V segments as functional when productive rearrangements were above 56.7% and as segregating when the standard deviation between donors was above 5%. To diagnose cytomegalovirus status from the catalog of TCR beta chain sequences, a statistical classification framework was built. V and J gene assignment, in a later analysis, came from comparing TCR nucleotide sequences with IMGT/GENE-DB human TR gene sequences. The TCRdist pipeline was used in a later analysis to assign CDR3 sequences and most-parsimonious VDJ recombination scenarios. In a later analysis, every TCR beta chain was defined by the combination of its CDR3 amino acid sequence and its V-gene family, and reads without a unique V-gene family were dropped. In a later analysis, several hundred highly shared, low-generation-probability nucleotide sequences were removed to address suspected cross-contamination and a sequencing artifact. In a later analysis, a clonal expansion index for each public chain was calculated from normalized within-repertoire ranks of inferred template counts. Generation probabilities in a later analysis came from a VDJ recombination model fitted to out-of-frame rearrangements, and those results were checked against IGoR. Hypergeometric tests were used in a later analysis to score TCR-TCR, TCR-HLA and TCR-CMV co-occurrence, with a repertoire-size bias correction applied to the TCR pairs. False discovery rates were estimated in a later analysis by permuting HLA or CMV assignments 20 times. In a later analysis, co-occurring TCRs were grouped using DBSCAN, with TCRdist sequence similarity added in when clustering inside HLA-allele-positive subsets. For co-occurrence clustering, repertoires with fewer than 30,000 or more than 120,000 public chains were excluded, along with five repertoires with anomalous nucleotide sharing. Not all clones reach the TCRdb copy of this immuneACCESS table, which keeps in-frame sequences only. Checked studies attribute under half of the gap to unresolved V genes and leave the rest unexplained. The DNA gave D and trimming, while V, J and clone size come from that table. In all, the sample holds 80,000 to 100,000 clones, and roughly two thirds of those were seen once. About 1.2% of the sample is in the top ten clones.

The data are from a study of cytomegalovirus exposure and HLA in healthy donors (dated by TCRdb to 2016 to 2017). Regarding the research as a whole: In an earlier analysis of about 560 of the donors, approximately 260 Gb of sequence data and 100 million or so unique TCR beta sequences from about 190 million T cells were reported. Several DR-DQ haplotypes were handled as single units for association and clustering because linkage in the cohort was strong. The later analysis used no new phenotypic data to find candidate immune exposures, relying instead on TCR beta sequences and their occurrence across donors. About 280 gigabases of sequencing data and 70 million to 100 million unique TCR sequences made up an early release that covered approximately 620 HLA-typed donors. A later analysis re-analyzed previously published TCR beta repertoires from roughly 600 donors and added high-resolution HLA genotyping to study TCR occurrence patterns. The aim of the study was to test whether cataloging public T cell receptors could identify signatures of past pathogen exposure. To decide whether each TCR beta V gene segment behaved as functional or pseudogenic, an earlier analysis of fewer than 750 of the donors relied on high-throughput TCR beta sequencing. All discovery cohort repertoires had been generated using a single sequencing platform. Among the roughly 390 genotyped donors, 75% to 90% belonged to the genetic ancestry cluster associated with self-reported Caucasian donors. The number of donors typed differed by locus, with roughly 620-640 for A, B, C, DRB1 and DQB1, about 500 for DQA1, about 610 for DPA1, and roughly 450 for DPB1. To predict cytomegalovirus infection status, the study combined high-throughput TCR immunosequencing, statistical association of individual TCRs with disease status, and machine learning. A separate validation cohort of roughly 120 different subjects was used in addition to the approximately 640-subject first cohort. Using immunosequencing, the study profiled T cell repertoires from 500 to 800 subjects and related those repertoires to cytomegalovirus serostatus. HLA typing included class I and class II loci at four-digit resolution. Donor age, sex, ethnicity and CMV serostatus were compiled together with the repertoire data. On average, over 200,000 unique TCR beta nucleotide sequences were sequenced per donor among some 430 genotyped donors of the cohort, with approximately 18% of those sequences being non-productive. Genome-wide SNP genotypes for about 65% of the roughly 670 donors were used in a later genetic analysis, which treated that subset as a discovery cohort. Findings and caveats that apply to the study as a whole: Roughly uniform sequencing depth across donors was assumed in presence/absence analyses, although this assumption may not hold. An earlier analysis of 587 of the donors showed that most TCR beta V segments appeared in productive rearrangements either about 87% or about 30% of the time, which broadly matched IMGT annotations. The authors suggested that the approach could potentially be extended to other disease states and immunological phenotypes. The classifier was reported to diagnose cytomegalovirus status with high specificity and sensitivity in both the original and validation cohorts. CMV serostatus was the only immune exposure information available for the cohort. A group of highly shared sequence variants was considered likely to be a technical artifact of the sequencing pipeline. Assigning TCR associations to individual alleles was difficult when HLA alleles, especially DR and DQ, strongly co-occurred. Because HLA typing was unavailable for some donors at each locus, only the typed subset was used in association tests. According to a later analysis, most CMV-associated TCR beta chains appeared to be HLA-restricted, and the HLA associations seemed to be driven largely by CMV exposure. A later analysis found that TCR association rates varied across HLA loci, with DRB1 alleles showing the most associated TCRs and HLA-C alleles the fewest. Across donors, most TCR sequences were observed very rarely, whereas some public TCRs were present in many individuals. A later analysis associated about 18,000 TCR beta sequences with specific HLA alleles at a false discovery rate of 0.05. In a later genetic analysis, a missense DCLRE1C variant was associated with V-gene and J-gene trimming of TCR beta chains, and the association was replicated in an independent cohort. In vitro tests confirmed that three of the cytomegalovirus-associated TCR beta chains recognize cytomegalovirus antigens. A later analysis found that HLA-associated TCR beta chains were more clonally expanded and had lower generation probabilities than equally common non-associated chains. The study gave a list of about 150 TCR beta chains associated with cytomegalovirus. Correlated functional status among segregating V segments might be attributable to linkage disequilibrium, but an unknown experimental factor could not be ruled out. This cohort had only TCR beta chains sequenced, and the lack of alpha or paired-chain data limited which features could be detected. Some IMGT-functional V segments, including TRBV6-2 and TRBV6-3, could not be distinguished by the 87-base-pair reads and were therefore excluded. A further reported finding was that TCR beta sequences accurately predicted the HLA-A and HLA-B alleles for most subjects in the first cohort. In a later analysis, several top co-occurrence clusters were reported to appear linked to parvovirus B19, influenza, CMV and Epstein-Barr virus. According to a later genetic analysis, donors in an Asian-associated ancestry cluster had fewer N-insertions in productive TCRs than the approximately 670-donor mean. Because counts were too low, 15 to 20 rarely observed V segments, including chromosome 9 orphons, were left out of the earlier analysis of approximately 500 of the donors.

The sequenced sample was PBMCs. Rearrangement joined TRBV6-6 to TRBJ1-1; TRBD1 is a possible D gene, resting on 6 matching bases. This receptor was taken from a female donor in good health and CMV-seronegative. The CDR3 protein sequence reads: CASSQGTWNTEAFF. In nucleotide form, the sequence is TGTGCCAGCAGTCAGGGGACCTGGAACACTGAAGCTTTCTTT.